Here is one TCR beta chain with its context. Enrollees, about 18 to 95 years old, lived in about two dozen US areas. Exposed participants came across a COVID-19 case within 2 weeks before study entry. V shed 11 bases and J shed 7 bases, with 12 bases lying between them. Germline CDR1 and CDR2: LNHDA and SQIVND (reference sequence). There are 12 residues in the CDR3. This sample was included in a study of blood T cell repertoires in COVID-19. As originally analysed: By means of reference gene primer amplification, nucleated cell counts were estimated. Assay: immunoSEQ multiplex PCR; the TCRdb copy retains only in-frame clones and omits some. Clone size and the V and J calls come from that table; the DNA yielded D and trimming. The data hold 200,000 to 300,000 clones, with approximately 83% observed a single time.

Sequencing was performed on PBMCs or T cells enriched from blood (not recorded which). The clonotype comes from a woman aged 40 to 50 who had been exposed to COVID-19. The chain has TRBV19 and TRBJ1-6; D remains ambiguous. The CDR3 DNA sequence: TGTGCCTCCGAACAGCACAATTCACCCCTCCACTTT. This encodes CASEQHNSPLHF.